The T cell receptor beta chain described here comes from a study of shared clonotypes between healthy human individuals. Notes on the study in general: A limitation of the genetic and exposure-history diversity represented arose from few donors.

None of the donors, who were healthy HIV-negative adults, had recently had acute infections or vaccinations. For this clone: What it binds is unknown.

Execution of the assay was at deep level. TCRdb's copy holds only in-frame clones and misses some; the assay was immunoSEQ multiplex PCR. The table shows about 2 million clones, with 90% to 95% occurring only once. The V end was cut by 3 bases, the J end by 13 bases, with 16 bases between. Germline-derived CDR1 and CDR2 are GTSNPN and SVGIG (reference sequence). The length of the CDR3 is 13 residues. This chain joins TRBV30 and TRBJ2-6; maybe TRBD1 (6 bases). Source material: naive CD4+ T cells sorted from blood. The subset denotes: CD45RA+ positively selected. The clonotype was recovered from a man younger than 30 in good health. CDR3 protein: CAWSAQGSMVLTF. The CDR3, as DNA: TGTGCCTGGAGCGCCCAGGGGAGTATGGTCCTGACTTTC.